The rows below give T cell receptor beta chains drawn from one sample of a study of T cell repertoires in cytomegalovirus infection. TCRdb reprocessed the reads via MiXCR and lists one record per CDR3 protein. The sample carries 300,000 to 450,000 distinct CDR3 sequences, around 18% recorded once. Sequencing input: PBMCs. The source of these receptors is a human donor in good health (CMV status not recorded). Some clones in this sample may be carry-over from other donors' samples. Both conserved end residues are part of each CDR3. A D gene is named only where the DNA matches it firmly. Clone size is not always given. Where it is, it says once, few, many or a class for expanded clones.

TRBJ1-6 TRBV7-2 many - CASSNAGRVSYNSPLHF TGTGCCAGCAGCAACGCCGGCAGGGTCTCCTATAATTCACCCCTCCACTTT
TRBJ2-7 TRBV2 - TRBD1 CAASPGTGAYEQYF TGTGCCGCTTCACCCGGGACAGGGGCCTACGAGCAGTACTTC
TRBJ1-4 TRBV20-1 - - CSARGGGTPKEKLFF TGCAGTGCTAGAGGGGGCGGGACCCCGAAGGAAAAACTGTTTTTT
TRBJ2-7 TRBV6-1 few TRBD2 CASRVTSGGPRSDEQYF TGTGCCAGCAGGGTGACTAGCGGAGGCCCCAGGTCCGACGAGCAGTACTTC
TRBJ2-1 TRBV6-2/TRBV6-3 many - CASSIQRSSYNEQFF TGTGCCAGTAGCATCCAGAGAAGCTCCTACAATGAGCAGTTCTTC
TRBJ2-7 TRBV15 few TRBD2 CATSRGGLAGEEQYF TGTGCCACCAGCAGAGGGGGACTAGCGGGGGAGGAGCAGTACTTC
TRBJ2-3 TRBV4-1 few TRBD2 CASSQGRASGGTQYF TGCGCCAGCAGCCAAGGTCGTGCTAGCGGGGGAACGCAGTATTTT
TRBJ2-6 TRBV27 few - CASSLSPGALSGANVLTF TGTGCCAGCAGTTTATCACCGGGGGCCCTCTCTGGGGCCAACGTCCTGACTTTC
TRBJ2-7 TRBV28 - - CASSSLVGSYEQYF TGTGCCAGCAGTTCCCTCGTGGGATCCTACGAGCAGTACTTC
TRBJ2-1 TRBV7-2 - - CASSLDYLNEQFF TGTGCCAGCAGCCTGGACTACCTGAATGAGCAGTTCTTC
TRBJ2-1 TRBV10-3 few - CAISESSSYNEQFF TGTGCCATCAGTGAGTCCAGTTCCTACAATGAGCAGTTCTTC
TRBJ1-1 TRBV28 - - CASSKTYGENTEAFF TGTGCCAGCAGTAAGACTTACGGGGAGAACACTGAAGCTTTCTTT
TRBJ2-7 TRBV20-1 - - CRGVSDRLYEQYF TGCAGGGGAGTTTCGGATAGACTCTACGAGCAGTACTTC
TRBJ1-6 TRBV2 - - CASLTGSSYNSPLHF TGTGCCAGTTTAACAGGGAGCTCCTATAATTCACCCCTCCACTTT
TRBJ1-2 TRBV20-1 - - CSAETEGYTF TGCAGTGCAGAGACAGAGGGCTACACCTTC
TRBJ2-2 TRBV7-2 - - CASSSTARTTGELFF TGTGCCAGCAGCTCCACCGCCCGGACCACCGGGGAGCTGTTTTTT
TRBJ1-6 TRBV7-9 few - CASTDSGSPLHF TGTGCCAGCACCGATTCGGGGTCACCCCTCCACTTT
TRBJ2-3 TRBV5-1 - - CASSDASSTDTQYF TGCGCCAGCAGCGACGCTTCTAGCACAGATACGCAGTATTTT
TRBJ2-7 TRBV5-6 few TRBD2 CASSPLAGGPGREQYF TGTGCCAGCAGCCCCTTAGCGGGAGGGCCAGGGAGGGAGCAGTACTTC
TRBJ2-3 TRBV6-1 - - CASSSVGTQYF TGTGCCAGCAGTTCTGTTGGTACGCAGTATTTT
TRBJ1-6 TRBV7-2 - - CASSSQGWVSPLHF TGTGCCAGCAGCTCCCAGGGGTGGGTTTCACCCCTCCACTTT
TRBJ2-3 TRBV5-1 many - CASSLTSSTDTQYF TGTGCCAGCAGCCTAACTAGCTCCACAGATACGCAGTATTTT
TRBJ2-7 TRBV2 many - CASSVGGHYYEQYF TGTGCCAGCAGTGTAGGGGGGCATTACTACGAGCAGTACTTC
TRBJ2-1 TRBV7-2 many TRBD2 CASSRDLAGGTNEQFF TGTGCCAGCAGCCGGGATCTAGCGGGTGGAACCAATGAGCAGTTCTTC
TRBJ2-5 TRBV12-3/TRBV12-4 - - CASKGGGPVETQYF TGTGCCAGCAAGGGAGGGGGGCCGGTGGAGACCCAGTACTTC
TRBJ2-2 TRBV4-1 few - CASSQVIIPAGELFF TGCGCCAGCAGCCAAGTCATTATTCCCGCCGGGGAGCTGTTTTTT
TRBJ2-1 TRBV5-1 - TRBD2 CASSLRSTSGRKFF TGCGCCAGCAGCTTGCGTTCGACTAGCGGGCGTAAGTTCTTC